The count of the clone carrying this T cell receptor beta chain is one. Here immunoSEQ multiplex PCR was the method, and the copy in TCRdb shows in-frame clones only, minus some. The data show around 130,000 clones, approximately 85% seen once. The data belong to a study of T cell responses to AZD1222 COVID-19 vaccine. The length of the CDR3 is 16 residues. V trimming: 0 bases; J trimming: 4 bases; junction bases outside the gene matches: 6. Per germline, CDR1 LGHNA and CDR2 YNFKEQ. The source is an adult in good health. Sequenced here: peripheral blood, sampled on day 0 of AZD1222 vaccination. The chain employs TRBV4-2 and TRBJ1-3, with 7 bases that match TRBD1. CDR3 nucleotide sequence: TGTGCCAGCAGCCAAGATTCCCGACAGGGAGGAAACACCATATATTTT. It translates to CASSQDSRQGGNTIYF.